This T cell receptor beta chain was captured by sequencing in a study of blood T cell repertoires in COVID-19. Germline V CDR1 and CDR2: SGHKS, YYEKEE (reference sequence). The V end was cut by 2 bases, the J end by 0 bases, with 12 bases between. CDR3 length: 17 residues. Sequenced by immunoSEQ multiplex PCR; TCRdb stores in-frame clones only, minus some. The data show 200,000 or so clones, with approximately 81% seen just once and 4% to 6% held by the top ten. This clone showed up just once. The sequencing input was peripheral blood. The chain links TRBV5-5 to TRBJ2-6; D not certain. This sequence originates from a woman aged 55-70 years who had recovered from COVID-19. This CDR3 reads CASSFTAPTSGANVLTF. The CDR3 DNA is TGTGCCAGCAGCTTCACAGCTCCTACCTCTGGGGCCAACGTCCTGACTTTC.